These 23 T cell receptor beta chains originate from one sample sequenced in a study of blood T cell repertoires in COVID-19. Repertoires were generated with immunoSEQ multiplex PCR, while TCRdb's copy carries only in-frame clones and drops some. The sample contains roughly 130,000 clones, 70% to 85% of which appear only once. The material sequenced was PBMCs or T cells enriched from blood (not recorded which). The receptor set was obtained from a man between 45 and 60 years old who had recovered from COVID-19.

This clone was seen more than once but under ten times. This chain joins TRBV12-5 and TRBJ1-4; tentatively, D is TRBD1 (5 bases). The CDR3 has 16 amino acids. The germline V and J ends were trimmed by 4 bases and 8 bases, with 20 bases remaining between them. The germline V gene encodes CDR1 LGHNT and CDR2 FRNRAP. The CDR3 protein is CASGSPTTSQGEKLFF. Written as DNA, the CDR3 is TGTGCTAGTGGTTCTCCGACCACTTCCCAGGGAGAAAAACTGTTTTTT.

The rearrangement links TRBV5-6 to TRBJ2-3; the match to TRBD2 covers 13 bases. Looked up from germline, CDR1 is SGHDT and CDR2 is YYEEEE. V was clipped by 5 bases and J by 7 bases; unmatched bases: 10. The CDR3 has 16 residues. This CDR3 reads CASRDPGTSGMNTQYF. CDR3 sequence (DNA): TGTGCCAGCAGAGACCCCGGGACTAGCGGGATGAATACGCAGTATTTT.

V is TRBV7-9 and J is TRBJ1-4; TRBD1 agrees at 9 bases. After removal of 5 bases from V and 6 bases from J, the junction contained 1 base not matched to a gene. Per the germline V gene, CDR1 is SEHNR and CDR2 is FQNEAQ (reference sequence). The CDR3 has 13 amino acids. The CDR3 sequence: CASSRDRDEKLFF. CDR3 nucleotides: TGTGCCAGCAGCCGGGACAGGGATGAAAAACTGTTTTTT.

V and J are TRBV18 and TRBJ2-7, with 9 bases aligning to TRBD2. The CDR3 consists of 16 residues. Per the germline V gene, CDR1 is KGHSH and CDR2 is LQKENI. The V and J ends lost 1 base and 3 bases, in that order; junction bases with no gene match: 7. For the CDR3, the DNA is TGTGCCAGCTCACCACGCTTAAGCGGGGGGCTCTACGAGCAGTACTTC. It translates to CASSPRLSGGLYEQYF.

This chain links TRBV6-5 with TRBJ2-3, with 11 bases aligning to TRBD2. V shed 8 bases, J shed 0 bases, and the junction held 4 bases outside the gene matches. This CDR3 spans 15 amino acids. CDR1 and CDR2 from the germline V gene are MNHEY and SVGAGI. DNA for the CDR3: TGTGCCAGCTCCCCTAGCGGGGGGAGCACAGATACGCAGTATTTT. Its protein is CASSPSGGSTDTQYF.

Remarks on this clone: At one of its ends the junction is not consistent with the germline gene, which may arise from a read error. The chain employs TRBV18 and TRBJ2-2, with D perhaps being TRBD1 or TRBD2 (6 bases each). This CDR3 is built from 15 residues. Germline V CDR1 and CDR2: KGHSH, LQKENI. CDR3 sequence: CASSPRGRNTGELFF. As DNA, the CDR3 is TGTGCCAGCTCGCCACGGGGGCGGAACACCGGGGAGCTGTTTTTT.

This chain joins TRBV4-1 and TRBJ2-7; 9 bases are a match to TRBD2. This CDR3 has 15 residues. Trimming removed 4 bases from V and 2 bases from J; junction bases left unmatched: 6. The germline CDR1 and CDR2 sequences are MGHRA and YSYEKL. The CDR3 sequence: CASSPLAGAAYEQYF. In DNA form, the CDR3 reads TGCGCCAGCAGCCCATTAGCGGGGGCCGCCTACGAGCAGTACTTC.

This clone was seen a handful of times. J is TRBJ1-1 and V is TRBV7-2, with 7 bases matching TRBD1. CDR3 length: 14 amino acids. Germline CDR1 SGHTA, CDR2 FQGNSA. With V trimmed by 7 bases and J by 2 bases, 7 bases remained unmatched. The CDR3 protein is CASTPGQSNTEAFF. The CDR3 DNA sequence: TGTGCCAGCACCCCGGGACAGAGTAACACTGAAGCTTTCTTT.

V is TRBV5-8 and J is TRBJ2-5, with D maybe TRBD2 (6 bases). The CDR3 is 14 residues long. The germline CDR1 and CDR2 sequences are SGHTS and YDEGEE. V was pared by 4 bases and J by 1 base, with 11 bases between. The CDR3 region has the DNA TGTGCCAGCAGCCAATCGGGGGTCCAAGAGACCCAGTACTTC. Its translation: CASSQSGVQETQYF.

The chain joins TRBV28 to TRBJ2-1, with 11 bases that match TRBD2. Germline CDR1 and CDR2: MDHEN and SYDVKM. After removal of 5 bases from V and 3 bases from J, the junction contained 3 bases not matched to a gene. The CDR3 contains 15 residues. In nucleotides, the CDR3 is TGTGCCAGCAGTGGGACTAGCGGTATCTACAATGAGCAGTTCTTC. Protein: CASSGTSGIYNEQFF.

This sequence joins TRBV13 and TRBJ2-7; tentatively, D is TRBD2 (6 bases). V shed 5 bases and J shed 5 bases, with 13 bases lying between them. The CDR3 is made up of 13 amino acids. Germline lookup yields CDR1 PRHDT and CDR2 FYEKMQ (reference sequence). The CDR3 sequence is CASSLGLRDEQYF. The CDR3 region has the DNA TGTGCCAGCAGCCTGGGACTGCGTGACGAGCAGTACTTC.

The chain couples TRBV24-1 to TRBJ1-2; 8 nucleotides agree with TRBD1. Trimming cost V 7 bases and J 7 bases; bases outside gene matches: 7. The CDR3 has 13 amino acids. Per germline, CDR1 KGHDR and CDR2 SFDVKD. CDR3 residues: CATSRGTGGGYTF. The CDR3 bases are TGTGCCACCAGCCGAGGGACAGGCGGTGGCTACACCTTC.

The chain employs TRBV7-3 and TRBJ1-6, with 8 bases matching TRBD1. The trim removed 2 bases at V and 9 bases at J, leaving 3 bases unmatched. Germline V gene sequence: CDR1 SGHTA, CDR2 FQGTGA. The CDR3 runs to 14 residues. CDR3 protein: CASSLGTGGSPLHF. DNA of the CDR3: TGTGCCAGCAGCTTAGGGACAGGAGGTTCACCCCTCCACTTT.

This clone has a single count. This rearrangement joins TRBV7-9 to TRBJ1-1, with D maybe TRBD1 (6 bases). The CDR3 totals 15 residues. V shed 0 bases and J shed 1 base, with 9 bases lying between them. Germline V gene sequence: CDR1 SEHNR, CDR2 FQNEAQ (reference sequence). Here the CDR3 DNA reads TGTGCCAGCAGCTTAGCAGGGACACCGAACACTGAAGCTTTCTTT. Translating gives CASSLAGTPNTEAFF. Full variable domain (remainder filled in from reference TRBV7-9 and TRBJ1-1): DTGVSQNPRHKITKRGQNVTFRCDPISEHNRLYWYRQTLGQGPEFLTYFQNEAQLEKSRLLSDRFSAERPKGSFSTLEIQRTEQGDSAMYLCASSLAGTPNTEAFFGQGTRLTVV.

The chain links TRBV15 to TRBJ1-4; D perhaps matches TRBD1 (6 bases). Germline V gene lookup returns CDR1 LNHNV and CDR2 YYDKDF (reference sequence). CDR3 size: 14 residues. Trimming stripped 1 base from V and 4 bases from J, with 7 bases between. The DNA of the CDR3 is TGTGCCACCAGCAGAGCAGGGGATAATGAAAAACTGTTTTTT. Its translation: CATSRAGDNEKLFF.

The chain recombines TRBV7-3 with TRBJ2-3; the D is unclear. In germline, CDR1 is SGHTA, CDR2 FQGTGA. V lost 1 base and J 3 bases, leaving 5 bases between the germline ends. CDR3 length: 13 amino acids. CDR3 amino acids: CASSLIQTDTQYF. Written as DNA, the CDR3 is TGTGCCAGCAGCTTAATCCAGACAGATACGCAGTATTTT.

The rearrangement joins TRBV7-9 to TRBJ2-6; TRBD1 aligns across 11 bases. The germline V gene has CDR1 SEHNR and CDR2 FQNEAQ (reference sequence). This CDR3 is built from 18 residues. The V segment lost 2 bases and the J segment 2 bases; nucleotides outside the gene matches: 5. CDR3: CASSLRGQGAAGANVLTF. In nucleotides, the CDR3 is TGTGCCAGCAGCTTACGAGGACAGGGGGCGGCTGGGGCCAACGTCCTGACTTTC.

The chain joins TRBV6-5 to TRBJ2-2, with 8 bases lining up with TRBD1. CDR3 length equals 15 residues. Germline lookup yields CDR1 MNHEY and CDR2 SVGAGI. After removal of 6 bases from V and 2 bases from J, the junction contained 5 bases not matched to a gene. The CDR3 reads CASRVGTGNTGELFF. CDR3 nucleotide sequence: TGTGCCAGCAGAGTTGGGACAGGCAACACCGGGGAGCTGTTTTTT.

The chain recombines TRBV5-4 with TRBJ2-2; 10 bases are a match to TRBD1. The germline CDR1 and CDR2 sequences are SGHNT and YYREEE (reference sequence). V trimming: 4 bases; J trimming: 6 bases; junction bases outside the gene matches: 12. The CDR3 sequence is 17 residues long. The CDR3 is CASSPLPGTGVPGELFF. DNA for the CDR3: TGTGCCAGCAGCCCTCTCCCCGGGACAGGGGTCCCCGGGGAGCTGTTTTTT.

This chain uses TRBV18 with TRBJ2-1; 9 nucleotides align to TRBD1. CDR1 is KGHSH and CDR2 is LQKENI in the germline V gene. V was pared by 3 bases and J by 4 bases, with 10 bases of the junction left unmatched. The CDR3 loop spans 17 amino acids. The CDR3 region has the DNA TGTGCCAGCTCACCTTTCTCCGGGACAGGGAATTACAATGAGCAGTTCTTC. Translation gives CASSPFSGTGNYNEQFF.

This clone was seen more than once but under ten times. The V and J genes are TRBV27 and TRBJ1-1, with D possibly matching TRBD1 (5 bases). Trimming took off 1 base at V and 0 bases at J, with 9 bases between the two ends. Germline V gene lookup returns CDR1 MNHEY and CDR2 SMNVEV (reference sequence). There are 15 residues in the CDR3. CDR3 sequence (DNA): TGTGCCAGCAGTTTATTCACAGGCATGAACACTGAAGCTTTCTTT. Translated: CASSLFTGMNTEAFF.

The rearrangement joins TRBV18 to TRBJ2-5; D is possibly TRBD1 (5 bases). The V end was cut by 2 bases, the J end by 4 bases, with 8 bases between. CDR3 length equals 13 residues. Per the germline V gene, CDR1 is KGHSH and CDR2 is LQKENI. The CDR3 region is CASSPKGVETQYF. In DNA, the CDR3 is TGTGCCAGCTCACCAAAAGGGGTAGAGACCCAGTACTTC.

This chain connects TRBV6-2 or TRBV6-3 to TRBJ2-7; D gene uncertain. The CDR3 is 12 residues long. Germline CDR1 MNHEY, CDR2 SVGEGT. Trimming took 5 bases from V and 1 from J, leaving 6 bases between them. The CDR3 loop reads CASSHESYEQYF. CDR3 nucleotide sequence: TGTGCCAGCAGTCATGAGTCCTACGAGCAGTACTTC.